This T cell receptor (beta chain) was obtained from a study of T cells in Graves' hyperthyroidism and ophthalmopathy. Whole-study findings and limits: Most expanded thyroid clonotypes above 0.001 recurred in blood.

From germline, CDR1 is SGHAT and CDR2 FQNNGV. This CDR3 comprises 13 residues. V lost 5 bases to trimming and J lost 5 bases, with 11 bases between them. This clonotype was picked up many times. Its antigen remains unidentified. For ophthalmopathy patients, the Clinical Activity Score was at least 3 and the NOSPECS grade at least 4; duration was under 3 months. Thyroid ultrasound and orbital computed tomography, with clinical symptoms and serum thyroxine and TRAb, informed diagnoses. A roughly 10 ml volume of fresh peripheral blood provided the PBMCs. Amplified TCR beta CDR3 regions came from RNA transcripts. A set of HTBI primers served as the primers for a first-round RT-PCR of the TCR CDR3. TCRdb processed the multiplex PCR reads anew with MiXCR; each CDR3 protein has one entry. The sample includes around 600,000 distinct CDR3 sequences, approximately 15% seen only once; the top ten take roughly 6.9%.

The sequence was collected from a woman aged 18-29 years with Graves' ophthalmopathy. Sequencing was carried out using blood. The gene calls are TRBV11-2 and TRBJ2-3; unclear D gene. The CDR3 nucleotides read TGTGCCAGCAGCCTCATATTGATAGATACGCAGTATTTT. Translating gives CASSLILIDTQYF. Using reference TRBV11-2 and TRBJ2-3 for the parts outside the CDR3, the full variable domain is EAGVAQSPRYKIIEKRQSVAFWCNPISGHATLYWYQQILGQGPKLLIQFQNNGVVDDSQLPKDRFSAERLKGVDSTLKIQPAKLEDSAVYLCASSLILIDTQYFGPGTRLTVL.